The TCR beta chain described here comes from a study of OX40 agonist ivuxolimab in advanced cancers. Study information: A male proportion of over 75% was recorded, with mean age about 62 years and range about 23 to 90.

This CDR3 has 15 amino acids. Germline V lookup: CDR1 SSHAT, CDR2 FNYEAQ (reference sequence). The V gene end was trimmed by 5 bases and the J gene end by 7 bases; junction bases not matched to a gene: 9. Method: immunoSEQ multiplex PCR; TCRdb's copy keeps in-frame clones and lacks some. The data contain around 150,000 clones, 85% to 95% of them singletons. Sequencing was performed on CD4+ or CD8+ T cells sorted from blood, taken in a trial of the OX40 agonist ivuxolimab. This clonotype was obtained from an adult with an advanced solid tumor such as melanoma, head and neck, liver or kidney cancer. This chain joins TRBV7-7 and TRBJ2-1, with 9 bases identical to TRBD1. CDR3 residues: CASSQAGQGPNEQFF. Here the CDR3 DNA reads TGTGCCAGCAGCCAGGCGGGACAGGGCCCAAATGAGCAGTTCTTC.